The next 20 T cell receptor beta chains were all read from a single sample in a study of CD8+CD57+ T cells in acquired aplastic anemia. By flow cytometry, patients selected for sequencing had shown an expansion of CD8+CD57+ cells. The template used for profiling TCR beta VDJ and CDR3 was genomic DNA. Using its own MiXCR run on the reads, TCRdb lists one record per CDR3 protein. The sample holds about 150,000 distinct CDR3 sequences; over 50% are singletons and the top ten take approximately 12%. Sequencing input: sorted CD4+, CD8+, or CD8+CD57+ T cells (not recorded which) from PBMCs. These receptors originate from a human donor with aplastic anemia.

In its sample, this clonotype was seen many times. The CDR3 loop is CASSEETTGRASFF. The CDR3 bases are TGTGCCAGCAGTGAAGAGACGACAGGGCGAGCATCTTTCTTT. J is TRBJ1-1 and V is TRBV6-1; 7 bases are shared with TRBD1. V lost 1 base and J lost 12; bases outside the gene matches: 11. The CDR3 has 14 amino acids. The germline gives CDR1 MNHNS, CDR2 SASEGT.

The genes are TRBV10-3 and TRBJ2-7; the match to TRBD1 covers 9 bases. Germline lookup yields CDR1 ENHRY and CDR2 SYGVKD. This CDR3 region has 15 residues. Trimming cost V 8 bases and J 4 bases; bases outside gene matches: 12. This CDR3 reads CAIVNPGQGKYEQYF. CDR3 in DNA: TGTGCCATCGTAAACCCGGGACAGGGAAAATACGAGCAGTACTTC.

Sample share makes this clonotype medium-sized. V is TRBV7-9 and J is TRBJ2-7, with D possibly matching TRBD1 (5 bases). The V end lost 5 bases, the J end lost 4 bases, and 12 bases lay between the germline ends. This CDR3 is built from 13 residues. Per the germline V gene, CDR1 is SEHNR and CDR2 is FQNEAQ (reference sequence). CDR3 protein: CASSDWAGYEQYF. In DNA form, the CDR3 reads TGTGCCAGCAGCGATTGGGCAGGGTACGAGCAGTACTTC.

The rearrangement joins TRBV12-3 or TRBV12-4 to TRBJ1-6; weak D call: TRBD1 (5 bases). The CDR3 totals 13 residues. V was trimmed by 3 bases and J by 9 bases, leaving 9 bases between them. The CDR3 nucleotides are TGTGCCAGCAGTTTGTTGAGGGGTTCACCCCTCCACTTT. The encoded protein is CASSLLRGSPLHF.

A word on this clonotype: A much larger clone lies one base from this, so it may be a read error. The chain's CDR3 is CAISPPWERSAMISTDTQYF. The CDR3 coding sequence is TGTGCCATCAGCCCCCCTTGGGAAAGGTCAGCGATGATTAGCACAGATACGCAGTATTTT. This chain links TRBV10-3 with TRBJ2-3; D gene unclear. Per the germline V gene, CDR1 is ENHRY and CDR2 is SYGVKD. V lost 6 bases to trimming and J lost 0 bases, with 28 bases between them. The CDR3 spans 20 residues.

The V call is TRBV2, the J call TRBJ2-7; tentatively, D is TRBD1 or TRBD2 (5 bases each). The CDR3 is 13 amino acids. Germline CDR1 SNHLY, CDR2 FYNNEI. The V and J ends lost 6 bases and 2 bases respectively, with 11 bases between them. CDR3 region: CASSVEGTYEQYF. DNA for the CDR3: TGTGCCAGCAGCGTCGAGGGGACCTACGAGCAGTACTTC.

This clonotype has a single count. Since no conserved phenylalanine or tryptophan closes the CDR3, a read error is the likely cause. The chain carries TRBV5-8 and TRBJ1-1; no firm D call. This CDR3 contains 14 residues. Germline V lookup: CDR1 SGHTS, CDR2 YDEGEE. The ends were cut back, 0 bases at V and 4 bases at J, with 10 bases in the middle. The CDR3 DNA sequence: TGTGCCAGCAGCTTGGCCAGAAGGAGCACTGAAGCTTTCACT. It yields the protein CASSLARRSTEAFT.

This CDR3 is CASSPTGAGYEQYF. DNA of the CDR3: TGTGCCAGTAGTCCGACAGGGGCTGGATACGAGCAGTACTTC. The chain employs TRBV19 and TRBJ2-7, with 8 positions matching TRBD1. Germline lookup yields CDR1 LNHDA and CDR2 SQIVND (reference sequence). The CDR3 sequence is 14 residues long. The V segment lost 5 bases and the J segment 4 bases; nucleotides outside the gene matches: 7.

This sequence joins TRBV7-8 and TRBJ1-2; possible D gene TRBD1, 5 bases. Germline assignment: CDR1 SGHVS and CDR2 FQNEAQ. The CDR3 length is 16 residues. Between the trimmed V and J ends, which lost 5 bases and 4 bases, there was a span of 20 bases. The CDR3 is CASSLGMEGEGYGYTF. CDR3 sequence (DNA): TGTGCCAGCAGCCTAGGAATGGAAGGGGAGGGCTATGGCTACACCTTC.

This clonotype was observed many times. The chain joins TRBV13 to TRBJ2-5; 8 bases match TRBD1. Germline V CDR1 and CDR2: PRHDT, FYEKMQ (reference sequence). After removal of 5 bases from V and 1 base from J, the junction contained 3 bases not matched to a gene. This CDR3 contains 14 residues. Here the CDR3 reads CASSPRGLQETQYF. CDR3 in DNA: TGTGCCAGCAGCCCCAGGGGGCTCCAAGAGACCCAGTACTTC.

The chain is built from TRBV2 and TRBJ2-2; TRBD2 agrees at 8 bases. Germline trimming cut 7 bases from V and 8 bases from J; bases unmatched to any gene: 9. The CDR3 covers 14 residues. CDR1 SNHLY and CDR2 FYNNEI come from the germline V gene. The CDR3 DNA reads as TGTGCCAGCACGACGGGGGGGGAAGCGGGGGAGCTGTTTTTT. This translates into CASTTGGEAGELFF.

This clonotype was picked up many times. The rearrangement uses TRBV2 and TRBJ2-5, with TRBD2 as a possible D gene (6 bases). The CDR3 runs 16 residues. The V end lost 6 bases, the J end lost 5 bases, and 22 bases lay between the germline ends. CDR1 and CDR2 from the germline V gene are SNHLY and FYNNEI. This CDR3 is CASRLVGEAGGETQYF. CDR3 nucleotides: TGTGCCAGCAGGCTGGTCGGGGAGGCCGGAGGGGAGACCCAGTACTTC.

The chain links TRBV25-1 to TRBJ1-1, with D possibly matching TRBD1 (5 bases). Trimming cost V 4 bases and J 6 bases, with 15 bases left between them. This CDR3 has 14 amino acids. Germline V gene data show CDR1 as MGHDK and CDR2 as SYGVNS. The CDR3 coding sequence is TGTGCCAGCAGTGGGCTTGGGACCGTCGCTGAAGCTTTCTTT. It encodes CASSGLGTVAEAFF.

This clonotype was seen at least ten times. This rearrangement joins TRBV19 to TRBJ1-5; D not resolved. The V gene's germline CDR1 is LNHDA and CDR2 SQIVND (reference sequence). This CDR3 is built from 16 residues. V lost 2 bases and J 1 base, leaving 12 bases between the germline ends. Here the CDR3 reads CASSIRALGSNQPQHF. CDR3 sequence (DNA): TGTGCCAGTAGTATAAGGGCATTGGGGAGCAATCAGCCCCAGCATTTT.

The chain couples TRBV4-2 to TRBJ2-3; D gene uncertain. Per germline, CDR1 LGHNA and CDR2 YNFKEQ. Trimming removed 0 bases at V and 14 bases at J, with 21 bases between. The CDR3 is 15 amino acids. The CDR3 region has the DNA TGTGCCAGCAGCCAAGAAAATCCAGGAAGGTACGAGCGGTATTTT. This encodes CASSQENPGRYERYF.

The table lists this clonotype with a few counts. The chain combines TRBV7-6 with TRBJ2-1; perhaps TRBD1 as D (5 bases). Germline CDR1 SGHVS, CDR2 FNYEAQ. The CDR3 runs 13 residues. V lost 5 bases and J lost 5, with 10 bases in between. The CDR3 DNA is TGTGCCAGCAGCCCGGACACTGACAATGAGCAGTTCTTC. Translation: CASSPDTDNEQFF.

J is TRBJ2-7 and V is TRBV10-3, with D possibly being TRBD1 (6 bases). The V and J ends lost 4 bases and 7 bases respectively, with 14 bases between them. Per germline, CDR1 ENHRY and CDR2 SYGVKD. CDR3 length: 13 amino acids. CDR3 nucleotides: TGTGCCATCAGTGGGTCCAGCGGACAGGAGCAGTACTTC. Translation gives CAISGSSGQEQYF.

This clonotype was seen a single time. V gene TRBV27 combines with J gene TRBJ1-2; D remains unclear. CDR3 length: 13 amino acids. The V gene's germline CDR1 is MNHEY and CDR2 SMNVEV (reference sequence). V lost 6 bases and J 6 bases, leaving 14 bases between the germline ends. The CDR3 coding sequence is TGTGCCAGCAGCCCTAGGGTGGGGAATGGCTACACCTTC. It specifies CASSPRVGNGYTF.

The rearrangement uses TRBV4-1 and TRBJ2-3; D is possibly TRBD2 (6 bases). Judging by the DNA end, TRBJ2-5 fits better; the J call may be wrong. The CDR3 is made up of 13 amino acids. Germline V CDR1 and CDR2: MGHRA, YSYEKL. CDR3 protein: CASSRGGVETQYF. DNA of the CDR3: TGCGCCAGCAGCCGTGGCGGGGTGGAGACCCAGTACTTC.

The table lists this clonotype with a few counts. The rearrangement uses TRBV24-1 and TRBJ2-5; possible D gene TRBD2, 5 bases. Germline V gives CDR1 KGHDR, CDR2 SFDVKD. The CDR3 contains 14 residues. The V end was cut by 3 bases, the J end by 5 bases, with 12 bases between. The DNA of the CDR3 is TGTGCCACCAGTGATCCACTAGAAACGGAGACCCAGTACTTC. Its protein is CATSDPLETETQYF.